Below, 21 T cell receptor beta chains from the same sample are listed, as sequenced in a study of T cell repertoires in cytomegalovirus infection. TCRdb itself ran the reads through MiXCR, one entry per CDR3 protein. Altogether hundreds of thousands of distinct CDR3 sequences are present, 24% being singletons, with the ten largest covering 8%. The sequenced sample consisted of CD8+ T cells from PBMCs. The receptors were gathered from a human donor in good health (CMV status not recorded). Some clones in this sample may be carry-over from other donors' samples.

This clonotype was seen a handful of times. This chain joins TRBV15 and TRBJ1-6; 9 bases map to TRBD1. V lost 0 bases, J lost 10 bases, and 10 bases stayed unmatched. The CDR3 consists of 17 residues. CDR1 is LNHNV and CDR2 is YYDKDF in the germline V gene (reference sequence). The CDR3 is CATSRDPVTGGKSPLHF. In nucleotides, the CDR3 is TGTGCCACCAGCAGAGATCCCGTGACAGGGGGGAAGTCACCCCTCCACTTT.

V and J are TRBV10-1 and TRBJ2-7; no clear D. The CDR3 is 15 amino acids. V lost 5 bases, J lost 2 bases, and 16 bases lay in between. Germline V gives CDR1 WNHNN, CDR2 SYGVQD (reference sequence). In DNA form, the CDR3 reads TGCGCCAGCAGTAATAAAGAAGTGGCGGCCTACGAGCAGTACTTC. Translation: CASSNKEVAAYEQYF.

This clonotype came up once. The chain links TRBV5-1 to TRBJ1-1; D gene unclear. Between the trimmed V and J ends, which lost 2 bases and 3 bases, there was a span of 11 bases. The CDR3 spans 14 residues. From germline, CDR1 is SGHRS and CDR2 YFSETQ. CDR3 nucleotide sequence: TGCGCCAGCAGCTTTGATGCATCGGACACTGAAGCTTTCTTT. Translation: CASSFDASDTEAFF.

The rearrangement links TRBV20-1 to TRBJ2-2; either TRBD1 or TRBD2 may fit D (5 bases each). With 3 bases removed from V and 0 bases from J, the gap between germline ends came to 11 bases. The CDR3 loop spans 15 amino acids. CDR1 is DFQATT and CDR2 is SNEGSKA in the germline V gene (reference sequence). DNA for the CDR3: TGCAGTGCTAGTGAGGGGCCTGCGAACACCGGGGAGCTGTTTTTT. Its protein product is CSASEGPANTGELFF.

This clonotype occurred many times. V is TRBV7-9 and J is TRBJ1-5; D may be TRBD1 (5 bases). The CDR3 extends over 15 amino acids. From germline, CDR1 is SEHNR and CDR2 FQNEAQ (reference sequence). V was trimmed by 6 bases and J by 2 bases, leaving 14 bases between them. The CDR3 region has the DNA TGTGCCAGCAGTCCAGCGGGCAGGGGCAATCAGCCCCAGCATTTT. Encoded protein: CASSPAGRGNQPQHF.

The chain joins TRBV7-9 to TRBJ1-2, with D perhaps TRBD1 (6 bases). The V gene lost 7 bases and the J gene lost 5 bases, with 17 bases spanning the gap. CDR1 and CDR2 from the germline V gene are SEHNR and FQNEAQ (reference sequence). This CDR3 is 14 amino acids long. The CDR3 sequence: CASTRQRTDYGYTF. Here the CDR3 DNA reads TGTGCCAGCACCCGCCAAAGGACAGATTATGGCTACACCTTC.

This clonotype has just a few counts. V is TRBV20-1 and J is TRBJ2-5, with a possible D match to TRBD2 (5 bases). The V and J ends lost 4 bases and 1 base respectively, with 22 bases between them. Germline loops: CDR1 DFQATT, CDR2 SNEGSKA (reference sequence). There are 17 residues in the CDR3. CDR3 protein: CSAKSSTWTESQETQYF. CDR3 coding DNA: TGCAGTGCTAAATCCTCAACCTGGACTGAAAGCCAAGAGACCCAGTACTTC.

This chain joins TRBV9 and TRBJ2-3; possible D gene TRBD2, 7 bases. V was cut by 2 bases and J by 5 bases, with 18 bases left in between. The CDR3 totals 16 residues. Per the germline V gene, CDR1 is SGDLS and CDR2 is YYNGEE. The DNA of the CDR3 is TGTGCCAGCAGCGTCTCCGGAGGGGGGGGGGAAGATACGCAGTATTTT. Translating gives CASSVSGGGGEDTQYF.

This clonotype has only a few counts. This chain connects TRBV20-1 to TRBJ2-7; perhaps TRBD1 as D (5 bases). V was clipped by 5 bases and J by 0 bases, with 11 bases between them. This CDR3 spans 13 amino acids. Germline loops: CDR1 DFQATT, CDR2 SNEGSKA (reference sequence). The CDR3 loop is CSADTGTSYEQYV. In DNA, the CDR3 is TGCAGTGCTGACACAGGAACCTCCTACGAGCAGTACGTC.

The chain links TRBV6-2 or TRBV6-3 to TRBJ1-1; D is perhaps TRBD1 (6 bases). CDR3 length: 20 residues. The V gene lost 4 bases and the J gene lost 2 bases, with 29 bases spanning the gap. CDR1 is MNHEY, CDR2 SVGEGT, per germline. The CDR3 DNA reads as TGTGCCAGCAGTTTGCCCGGATCAGGGGCTGTTATGGTGAGAAACACTGAAGCTTTCTTT. Amino acid sequence: CASSLPGSGAVMVRNTEAFF.

The count of this clonotype is one. The chain carries TRBV20-1 and TRBJ1-1; no reliable D call. Germline values: CDR1 DFQATT, CDR2 SNEGSKA (reference sequence). Trimming took off 1 base at V and 2 bases at J, with 11 bases between the two ends. This CDR3 contains 14 residues. CDR3 residues: CSARVAETNTEAFF. The CDR3 DNA sequence: TGCAGTGCTAGAGTGGCAGAGACTAACACTGAAGCTTTCTTT.

This clonotype was detected only a few times. The rearrangement links TRBV29-1 to TRBJ1-2, with D possibly matching TRBD1 (6 bases). CDR1 and CDR2 (germline): SQVTM, ANQGSEA. The CDR3 is made up of 13 amino acids. V was trimmed by 0 bases and J by 8 bases, leaving 13 bases between them. The CDR3 region is CSVEDSRGWGYTF. DNA for the CDR3: TGCAGCGTTGAAGATAGCAGGGGTTGGGGCTACACCTTC.

The chain is built from TRBV20-1 and TRBJ2-7, with D perhaps assigned TRBD1 or TRBD2 (5 bases each). The CDR3 totals 12 residues. CDR1 is DFQATT, CDR2 SNEGSKA, per germline (reference sequence). The V gene lost 5 bases and the J gene lost 2 bases, with 10 bases spanning the gap. CDR3 loop: CSAPGSAYEQYV. As DNA, the CDR3 is TGCAGTGCTCCAGGGAGTGCCTACGAGCAGTACGTC.

This clonotype was observed a handful of times. The gene calls are TRBV15 and TRBJ2-7, with D tentatively TRBD2 (5 bases). In germline, CDR1 is LNHNV, CDR2 YYDKDF (reference sequence). V lost 0 bases, J lost 0 bases, and 9 bases lay in between. The CDR3 is made up of 15 amino acids. DNA of the CDR3: TGTGCCACCAGCAGAGATCGGGGAAGCTCCTACGAGCAGTACGTC. It specifies CATSRDRGSSYEQYV.

The chain is built from TRBV3-1 and TRBJ1-1, with a tentative D call TRBD1 (5 bases). The CDR3 runs 13 residues. Germline CDR1 is LGHDT and CDR2 is YNNKEL (reference sequence). Trimming left V 1 base short and J 8 bases short, with 11 bases between. The CDR3 protein is CASSQGNRWEAFF. The CDR3 DNA sequence: TGTGCCAGCAGCCAAGGTAACAGGTGGGAAGCTTTCTTT.

CDR3 DNA: TGTGCCAGCAGCGGGACAGGGCTTTCCTACAATGAGCAGTTCTTC. Translating it yields CASSGTGLSYNEQFF. The chain joins TRBV9 to TRBJ2-1; 8 bases fit TRBD1. V lost 3 bases to trimming and J lost 1 base; unmatched junction nucleotides: 3. The CDR3 runs 15 residues. The germline V gene has CDR1 SGDLS and CDR2 YYNGEE.

On this clonotype itself: This may stem from a read error, because a much larger clone lies one nucleotide away. The chain combines TRBV28 with TRBJ2-5, with TRBD2 as a possible D gene (7 bases). The V end lost 6 bases, the J end lost 1 base, and 18 bases lay between the germline ends. This CDR3 has 16 amino acids. The germline gives CDR1 MDHEN, CDR2 SYDVKM. CDR3 sequence: CASSSVLGGPQETQYF. CDR3 bases: TGTGCCAGCAGCTCTGTTTTGGGGGGGCCCCAAGAGACCCAGTACTTC.

A note on this clonotype: This sequence may be a read error, since a much larger clone differs from it by one base. The CDR3 nucleotides are TGTGTCACCAGCAGAGCGCCCCCCACTCAGGGGAGAGAGACCCAGTACTTC. This translates into CVTSRAPPTQGRETQYF. The V gene is TRBV15, the J gene TRBJ2-5; maybe TRBD1 (6 bases). Germline values: CDR1 LNHNV, CDR2 YYDKDF (reference sequence). CDR3 size: 17 residues.

This chain links TRBV20-1 with TRBJ2-4; D possibly corresponds to TRBD1 (5 bases). Germline CDR1 reads DFQATT; CDR2 reads SNEGSKA (reference sequence). Trimming took off 6 bases at V and 2 bases at J, with 14 bases between the two ends. This CDR3 has 14 amino acids. The DNA of the CDR3 is TGCAGTGCCCCCCTGACAGAACCCAAAAACATTCAGTACTTC. Its protein is CSAPLTEPKNIQYF.

The CDR3 DNA sequence: TGTGCCAGCAGCTCTTGGACGACAGGAGGCAATGAGCAGTTCTTC. As protein: CASSSWTTGGNEQFF. V and J are TRBV11-1 and TRBJ2-1; tentative D call: TRBD1 (6 bases). Germline CDR1 is SGHAT and CDR2 is FQDESV (reference sequence). V dropped 4 bases and J dropped 6 bases, with 16 bases sitting between them. The CDR3 spans 15 residues.

The genes are TRBV15 and TRBJ2-1, with 14 bases identical to TRBD2. J was trimmed by 8 bases and V by 8 bases; bases with no gene match: 2. The CDR3 is 13 residues long. Germline V gene lookup returns CDR1 LNHNV and CDR2 YYDKDF (reference sequence). DNA for the CDR3: TGTGCCACCGGGACTAGCGGGGGCCATGAGCAGTTCTTC. It specifies CATGTSGGHEQFF.